This TCR beta chain came from a study of T cells in Graves' hyperthyroidism and ophthalmopathy. Study observations and caveats: Researchers report that a 13 V-J model separated ophthalmopathy from stable hyperthyroidism.

V dropped 7 bases and J dropped 1 base, with 13 bases sitting between them. Germline V gene lookup returns CDR1 SQVTM and CDR2 ANQGSEA. The CDR3 spans 14 residues. The TCR beta CDR3 regions underwent amplification using RNA transcripts as the source. Initially, a first-round RT-PCR of the TCR CDR3 employed the HTBI primer set. Via MiXCR, TCRdb re-called the multiplex PCR reads, giving one row per CDR3 protein. Of about 320,000 distinct CDR3 sequences in the sample, around 16% are singletons; the top ten hold 33%. Stable Graves' hyperthyroidism denoted no ophthalmopathy progression over 18 months. Newly diagnosed hyperthyroidism patients aged 18 to 65 years had disease lasting under 2 months. Comment on this clonotype: No antigen is known for it.

V usage is TRBV29-1 and J usage is TRBJ2-2; TRBD1 or TRBD2 may be the D gene (5 bases each). Sample: blood. The clonotype comes from a man younger than 40 with Graves' hyperthyroidism. CDR3 sequence: CSGRDPGNTGELFF. CDR3 DNA: TGCAGCGGCAGGGACCCCGGGAACACCGGGGAGCTGTTTTTT.